The 12 T cell receptor beta chains given below trace back to one sample, sequenced in a study of human T cells and chemical hapten exposure (dated by TCRdb to the early 2020s). The label giving this sample's time point can be read as: patch test 1, 2 weeks after DPC sensitization. In the paper's terms, the treatment or condition label means: therapeutic diphenylcyclopropenone sensitization with weekly scalp DPC. The library was made by RACE. The instrument was a NextSeq 500. In-frame beta chains were kept once TCRdb had trimmed the public reads at Q25 with fastp and called clones with MiXCR. Under each unique CDR3 protein, matching rows form one entry showing the most common genes and DNA. This sample is represented by around 110,000 distinct CDR3 sequences; about an eighth of them were singletons. Roughly 1.3% of the sample is in the top ten clones. This material consisted of whole blood, taken in connection with sensitization to the hapten diphenylcyclopropenone (DPC). Every receptor here comes from a woman aged 45-60 years with alopecia areata. Some clones in this sample may be carry-over from other donors' samples.

This clonotype was seen more than once but under ten times. The V call is TRBV28, the J call TRBJ1-6; 7 bases align to TRBD1. V gave up 8 bases and J gave up 0 bases; unmatched junction bases: 4. The CDR3 contains 15 residues. Per the germline V gene, CDR1 is MDHEN and CDR2 is SYDVKM. CDR3 residues: CASRDSFSYNSPLHF. The CDR3 region has the DNA TGTGCCAGCCGGGACAGCTTCTCCTATAATTCACCCCTCCACTTT.

This clonotype was counted at least ten times. The chain employs TRBV29-1 and TRBJ1-6, with TRBD1 identical over 9 bases. The junction had 5 bases not matched to a gene; V was cut back by 6 bases and J by 8 bases. Germline CDR1 reads SQVTM; CDR2 reads ANQGSEA. This CDR3 is 13 amino acids long. The CDR3 here is CSVRDRGDSPLHF. DNA for the CDR3: TGCAGCGTCAGAGACAGGGGGGATTCACCCCTCCACTTT.

This chain uses TRBV28 with TRBJ2-7; tentatively, D is TRBD1 or TRBD2 (5 bases each). The CDR3 has 13 residues. Between the trimmed V and J ends, which lost 5 bases and 2 bases, there was a span of 10 bases. From germline, CDR1 is MDHEN and CDR2 SYDVKM. The CDR3 coding sequence is TGTGCCAGCAGTCGGGGCAGGGCCTACGAGCAGTACTTC. It is translated as CASSRGRAYEQYF.

The chain joins TRBV20-1 to TRBJ1-5; 11 nucleotides match TRBD1. V shed 6 bases and J 3 bases; nucleotides not matched to a gene: 7. CDR3 length: 15 amino acids. The germline gives CDR1 DFQATT, CDR2 SNEGSKA (reference sequence). The CDR3 spells CSAPDRGRLNQPQHF. The DNA for the CDR3 is TGCAGTGCCCCGGACAGGGGGCGTCTCAATCAGCCCCAGCATTTT.

This clonotype was detected only a few times. V usage is TRBV5-6 and J usage is TRBJ2-7; unclear D gene. V lost 0 bases, J lost 4 bases, and 17 bases lay in between. The germline CDR1 and CDR2 sequences are SGHDT and YYEEEE. The CDR3 runs 16 residues. In DNA form, the CDR3 reads TGTGCCAGCAGCTTGGCGACGACCCCGGCGTTATACGAGCAGTACTTC. It specifies CASSLATTPALYEQYF.

The chain has TRBV7-9 and TRBJ2-7; the match to TRBD2 covers 7 bases. The CDR3 is 15 amino acids. After removal of 5 bases from V and 3 bases from J, the junction contained 10 bases not matched to a gene. Germline V gene lookup returns CDR1 SEHNR and CDR2 FQNEAQ (reference sequence). The chain's CDR3 is CASSLLGGEDYEQYF. The CDR3 nucleotides are TGTGCCAGCAGCCTCCTGGGAGGGGAGGACTACGAGCAGTACTTC.

The chain joins TRBV28 to TRBJ1-5; D unclear. Deletions cut 5 bases from V and 2 bases from J, with 13 bases between. CDR3 size: 15 residues. Germline-derived CDR1 and CDR2 are MDHEN and SYDVKM. CDR3 protein: CASSIVGRGNQPQHF. The DNA of the CDR3 is TGTGCCAGCAGTATTGTTGGTAGGGGCAATCAGCCCCAGCATTTT.

This clonotype was seen a few times. The rearrangement uses TRBV5-1 and TRBJ2-5, with 9 bases fitting TRBD1. V trimming: 3 bases; J trimming: 7 bases; junction bases outside the gene matches: 13. The CDR3 consists of 16 residues. Germline lookup yields CDR1 SGHRS and CDR2 YFSETQ. CDR3 sequence reads: CASSSGVQGAPRTQYF. DNA for the CDR3: TGCGCCAGCAGCTCTGGCGTACAGGGGGCGCCCCGGACCCAGTACTTC.

This clonotype occurred many times. The chain is built from TRBV20-1 and TRBJ1-1; D perhaps matches TRBD1 (5 bases). Germline V CDR1 and CDR2: DFQATT, SNEGSKA (reference sequence). V lost 5 bases to trimming and J lost 3 bases, with 22 bases between them. The CDR3 contains 16 residues. The CDR3, as DNA: TGCAGTGCTGGGGGTGGGACCCTGGCTGGGGACACTGAAGCTTTCTTT. It codes for CSAGGGTLAGDTEAFF.

This clonotype was picked up a small number of times. This chain uses TRBV29-1 with TRBJ2-7; D remains unclear. The CDR3 is 12 amino acids. V was trimmed by 1 base and J by 4 bases, leaving 8 bases between them. In germline, CDR1 is SQVTM, CDR2 ANQGSEA. CDR3 sequence: CSVEVRQYEQYF. Here the CDR3 DNA reads TGCAGCGTTGAAGTAAGACAATACGAGCAGTACTTC.

This clonotype was seen many times. This rearrangement joins TRBV7-9 to TRBJ1-1; D remains ambiguous. V shed 3 bases and J shed 1 base, with 9 bases lying between them. Germline assignment: CDR1 SEHNR and CDR2 FQNEAQ (reference sequence). This CDR3 is 14 amino acids long. For the CDR3, the DNA is TGTGCCAGCAGCTTTGGACGGTCGAACACTGAAGCTTTCTTT. Amino acids: CASSFGRSNTEAFF.

The chain joins TRBV4-3 to TRBJ1-2; D gene unclear. V lost 1 base to trimming and J lost 0 bases, with 9 bases between them. Germline V gene lookup returns CDR1 LGHNA and CDR2 YSLEER. The length of the CDR3 is 15 residues. In nucleotides, the CDR3 is TGCGCCAGCAGCCAAGGAATGACCTCTAACTATGGCTACACCTTC. Translating it yields CASSQGMTSNYGYTF.